Presented here are 28 T cell receptor beta chains from one specimen sequenced in a study of cytomegalovirus exposure and HLA in healthy donors (dated by TCRdb to between 2016 and 2019). Receptor libraries were prepared by the immunoSEQ multiplex PCR assay. The multiplex PCR relied on a mix of 60 forward primers for TCR Vbeta segments and 13 reverse primers for TCR Jbeta segments. TCRdb obtained this table from immuneACCESS and retained in-frame rearrangements with V and J assigned. These tables miss some clones; where compared with another copy, unresolved V genes account for less than half of the shortfall, and the remainder is unexplained. This sample gives about 97,000 clones in total; roughly 10% of them show up just once. The leading ten clones occupy 4.5% to 6% of the sample. The sample consisted of PBMCs. These receptors all come from a man aged 45-65 years in good health and CMV-seropositive.

This clone was seen a few times. V usage is TRBV5-6 and J usage is TRBJ2-1, with 11 bases matching TRBD2. With V trimmed by 3 bases and J by 10 bases, 6 bases remained unmatched. Germline assignment: CDR1 SGHDT and CDR2 YYEEEE. The CDR3 runs 14 residues. CDR3 sequence reads: CASSSLAGGGEQFF. CDR3 nucleotide sequence: TGTGCCAGCAGCTCTTTAGCGGGAGGGGGGGAGCAGTTCTTC.

This clone was seen only a few times. The genes are TRBV28 and TRBJ2-7; a weak D match, TRBD2 (6 bases). Deletions cut 3 bases from V and 4 bases from J, with 19 bases between. Germline loops: CDR1 MDHEN, CDR2 SYDVKM. There are 16 residues in the CDR3. The CDR3 nucleotides are TGTGCCAGCAGTTTGCCTGGGACTGGATGGGGATACGAGCAGTACTTC. Residues: CASSLPGTGWGYEQYF.

This chain joins TRBV29-1 and TRBJ2-7; tentative D call: TRBD1 (5 bases). Germline V gene data show CDR1 as SQVTM and CDR2 as ANQGSEA. The germline V and J ends were trimmed by 1 base and 0 bases, with 7 bases remaining between them. This CDR3 has 13 residues. CDR3 region: CSVEVGDSYEQYF. The CDR3 region has the DNA TGCAGCGTTGAAGTAGGGGACTCCTACGAGCAGTACTTC.

This clone was counted only a few times. The chain carries TRBV5-1 and TRBJ2-7; the D gene is possibly TRBD1 (6 bases). CDR3 length: 14 amino acids. Between the trimmed V and J ends, which lost 1 base and 3 bases, there was a span of 11 bases. In germline, CDR1 is SGHRS, CDR2 YFSETQ. The CDR3 loop is CASSLMDRSYEQYF. As DNA, the CDR3 is TGCGCCAGCAGCTTGATGGACAGAAGCTACGAGCAGTACTTC.

The rearrangement links TRBV28 to TRBJ2-7, with 14 bases fitting TRBD2. With V trimmed by 9 bases and J by 3 bases, 10 bases remained unmatched. Germline V lookup: CDR1 MDHEN, CDR2 SYDVKM. The CDR3 has 16 residues. The CDR3 is CASSGTSGRISYEQYF. CDR3 bases: TGTGCCAGTTCCGGGACTAGCGGGAGAATAAGCTACGAGCAGTACTTC.

This clone appeared a few times. This rearrangement joins TRBV4-2 to TRBJ2-1; 8 nucleotides agree with TRBD2. J lost 8 bases, V lost 3 bases, and 9 bases had no gene match. This CDR3 is built from 15 residues. From germline, CDR1 is LGHNA and CDR2 YNFKEQ. The CDR3 sequence is CASSHELAEGDEQFF. The CDR3 nucleotides are TGTGCCAGCAGCCACGAACTAGCGGAGGGGGATGAGCAGTTCTTC.

This clone turned up a few times. The J gene is TRBJ2-7, the V gene TRBV4-1, with no clear D. Germline CDR1 MGHRA, CDR2 YSYEKL. V lost 4 bases and J lost 0, with 13 bases in between. The CDR3 contains 15 residues. As DNA, the CDR3 is TGCGCCAGCAGCCCCACGGGTCTGAGCTCCTACGAGCAGTACTTC. Protein product: CASSPTGLSSYEQYF.

The V and J genes are TRBV27 and TRBJ2-6; possibly TRBD2 for D (6 bases). Trimming took 5 bases from V and 4 from J, leaving 21 bases between them. The CDR3 extends over 18 amino acids. Per the germline V gene, CDR1 is MNHEY and CDR2 is SMNVEV (reference sequence). CDR3 coding DNA: TGTGCCAGCAGTATGAGCGGGTTGGGGACCTCCGGGGCCAACGTCCTGACTTTC. This gives the protein CASSMSGLGTSGANVLTF. Full variable domain (remainder filled in from reference TRBV27 and TRBJ2-6): EAQVTQNPRYLITVTGKKLTVTCSQNMNHEYMSWYRQDPGLGLRQIYYSMNVEVTDKGDVPEGYKVSRKEKRNFPLILESPSPNQTSLYFCASSMSGLGTSGANVLTFGAGSRLTVL.

V gene TRBV11-2 combines with J gene TRBJ2-7; D uncertain. The CDR3 loop spans 15 amino acids. Germline V CDR1 and CDR2: SGHAT, FQNNGV. V lost 1 base and J 0 bases, leaving 10 bases between the germline ends. CDR3 loop: CASSLVGRSSYEQYF. CDR3 DNA: TGTGCCAGCAGCTTAGTGGGCAGGTCCTCCTACGAGCAGTACTTC.

The chain uses TRBV6-1 and TRBJ1-1; D is unclear. The CDR3 contains 11 residues. The germline CDR1 and CDR2 sequences are MNHNS and SASEGT. V was pared by 8 bases and J by 6 bases, with 10 bases between. CDR3 sequence (DNA): TGTGCCAGCGGAGGGAGGGCTGAAGCTTTCTTT. It translates to CASGGRAEAFF.

The J gene is TRBJ2-1, the V gene TRBV16, with TRBD2 as a possible D gene (6 bases). The CDR3 is 15 amino acids. The germline gives CDR1 KGHSY, CDR2 FQNENV. Trimming removed 0 bases from V and 10 bases from J, with 16 bases in between. CDR3 residues: CASSQSKSGVGEQFF. As DNA, the CDR3 is TGTGCCAGCAGCCAATCTAAGTCGGGAGTGGGGGAGCAGTTCTTC.

The rearrangement joins TRBV7-2 to TRBJ1-4; no firm D call. The CDR3 runs to 15 residues. Between the trimmed V and J ends, which lost 1 base and 0 bases, there was a span of 6 bases. Germline loops: CDR1 SGHTA, CDR2 FQGNSA. CDR3 protein: CASSLEAATNEKLFF. CDR3 DNA sequence: TGTGCCAGCAGCTTAGAGGCGGCAACTAATGAAAAACTGTTTTTT. Full variable domain (missing parts from reference TRBV7-2 and TRBJ1-4): GAGVSQSPSNKVTEKGKDVELRCDPISGHTALYWYRQSLGQGLEFLIYFQGNSAPDKSGLPSDRFSAERTGGSVSTLTIQRTQQEDSAVYLCASSLEAATNEKLFFGSGTQLSVL.

This sequence joins TRBV2 and TRBJ2-4; 8 bases map to TRBD2. The CDR3 has 16 amino acids. The germline gives CDR1 SNHLY, CDR2 FYNNEI. Trimming at V came to 4 bases and at J to 0 bases, leaving 5 bases not matched to a gene. This chain's CDR3 is CASSGGGRVAKNIQYF. The CDR3 DNA is TGTGCCAGCAGTGGCGGGGGGCGCGTAGCCAAAAACATTCAGTACTTC.

This clone has a handful of counts. The rearrangement joins TRBV12-2 to TRBJ2-1; the D call TRBD2 from the table was never checked on the DNA. TRBV12-2 is shown as a pseudogene. The CDR3 is 16 amino acids. CDR3 nucleotides: TGTGCAAGTCGCTTAGTCTCCTTTGGAGTAAACAATGAGCAGTTCTTC. It translates to CASRLVSFGVNNEQFF.

The chain combines TRBV6-1 with TRBJ2-3; weak D call: TRBD1 (6 bases). Germline V lookup: CDR1 MNHNS, CDR2 SASEGT. V shed 10 bases and J shed 2 bases, with 13 bases lying between them. This CDR3 region has 13 residues. The DNA of the CDR3 is TGTGCCATTTTAGGGGACAACACAGATACGCAGTATTTT. This sequence encodes CAILGDNTDTQYF.

This clone was counted between two and nine times. The chain couples TRBV19 to TRBJ1-5; 9 nucleotides match TRBD1. The CDR3 sequence is 13 residues long. Germline values: CDR1 LNHDA, CDR2 SQIVND (reference sequence). V gave up 8 bases and J gave up 9 bases; unmatched junction bases: 8. The CDR3 here is CASQWGTGLPQHF. The CDR3 DNA sequence: TGTGCCAGTCAATGGGGGACAGGGCTGCCCCAGCATTTT. Using reference TRBV19 and TRBJ1-5 for the parts outside the CDR3, the full variable domain is DGGITQSPKYLFRKEGQNVTLSCEQNLNHDAMYWYRQDPGQGLRLIYYSQIVNDFQKGDIAEGYSVSREKKESFPLTVTSAQKNPTAFYLCASQWGTGLPQHFGDGTRLSIL.

This clone has just a few counts. One end of the junction varies from germline; a read error may be responsible. Other DNA sequences from this sample encode an identical CDR3 as well. The DNA for the CDR3 is TGTGCCAGCAGCGAAGCCCTCGGGGTCACCTACGAGAAGTACTTT. It translates to CASSEALGVTYEKYF. This sequence joins TRBV9 and TRBJ2-7, with a possible D match to TRBD2 (5 bases). The CDR3 sequence is 15 residues long. Germline loops: CDR1 SGDLS, CDR2 YYNGEE.

The rearrangement joins TRBV6-5 to TRBJ1-4, with D possibly being TRBD1 (5 bases). Trimming cost V 0 bases and J 4 bases, with 9 bases left between them. The CDR3 is 15 residues long. Germline loops: CDR1 MNHEY, CDR2 SVGAGI. As DNA, the CDR3 is TGTGCCAGCAGTTACTCGGGGGGAGTTAATGAAAAACTGTTTTTT. It is translated as CASSYSGGVNEKLFF.

V is TRBV7-8 and J is TRBJ2-5; D might be TRBD2 (5 bases). The CDR3 sequence is 14 residues long. V lost 0 bases and J 5 bases, leaving 10 bases between the germline ends. The germline gives CDR1 SGHVS, CDR2 FQNEAQ. CDR3 bases: TGTGCCAGCAGCTTAGCGCCGGGCGGGGAGACCCAGTACTTC. It encodes CASSLAPGGETQYF.

The CDR3 bases are TGTGCCAGCAGTTTACCCACACAGGGGCTGAATGAAAAACTGTTTTTT. Translation gives CASSLPTQGLNEKLFF. The chain is built from TRBV28 and TRBJ1-4; 7 bases align to TRBD1. The CDR3 has 16 residues. CDR1 is MDHEN, CDR2 SYDVKM, per germline. The ends lost 2 bases at V and 5 bases at J; junction bases unmatched: 8. Drawing the rest from reference TRBV28 and TRBJ1-4, the complete variable domain is DVKVTQSSRYLVKRTGEKVFLECVQDMDHENMFWYRQDPGLGLRLIYFSYDVKMKEKGDIPEGYSVSREKKERFSLILESASTNQTSMYLCASSLPTQGLNEKLFFGSGTQLSVL.

J is TRBJ2-3 and V is TRBV6-5, with D possibly matching TRBD1 (5 bases). This CDR3 contains 14 residues. V was pared by 8 bases and J by 4 bases, with 16 bases between. Germline V CDR1 and CDR2: MNHEY, SVGAGI. The CDR3 is CASGRAGWADTQYF. The CDR3, as DNA: TGTGCCAGCGGACGGGCAGGGTGGGCAGATACGCAGTATTTT.

The J gene is TRBJ1-1, the V gene TRBV19, with D tentatively TRBD1 (6 bases). The V end was cut by 8 bases, the J end by 0 bases, with 13 bases between. The CDR3 extends over 14 amino acids. Per the germline V gene, CDR1 is LNHDA and CDR2 is SQIVND (reference sequence). The CDR3 is CASRTRTVNTEAFF. CDR3 DNA: TGTGCCAGTCGCACCCGGACAGTGAACACTGAAGCTTTCTTT.

This clone was detected a few times. CDR3 nucleotide sequence: TGTGCCAGCTCATCAGGGTTGAATCAGCCCCAGCATTTT. This sequence encodes CASSSGLNQPQHF. The J gene is TRBJ1-5, the V gene TRBV18; D is possibly TRBD1 (5 bases). CDR1 and CDR2 (germline): KGHSH, LQKENI. Trimming shortened V by 5 bases and J by 4 bases, and 9 bases separated the two germline ends. The CDR3 is made up of 13 amino acids.

This clone was recorded a few times. The chain uses TRBV28 and TRBJ1-1, with D perhaps matching TRBD1 (6 bases). From germline, CDR1 is MDHEN and CDR2 SYDVKM. V dropped 2 bases and J dropped 8 bases, with 18 bases sitting between them. CDR3 size: 15 residues. In nucleotides, the CDR3 is TGTGCCAGCAGTTTAGGGGCAATGTGGGGGCGCGAAGCTTTCTTT. Amino acids: CASSLGAMWGREAFF.

In this sample, this clone turned up a few times. This chain links TRBV28 with TRBJ1-1, with D unresolved. This CDR3 region has 13 residues. CDR1 and CDR2 (germline): MDHEN, SYDVKM. The V gene lost 5 bases and the J gene lost 2 bases, with 9 bases spanning the gap. CDR3 region: CASSPPHNTEAFF. As DNA, the CDR3 is TGTGCCAGCAGTCCCCCCCATAACACTGAAGCTTTCTTT.

This clone was seen a handful of times. The chain has TRBV27 and TRBJ2-3; D perhaps matches TRBD1 (5 bases). Trimming left V 0 bases short and J 2 bases short, with 9 bases between. The CDR3 consists of 15 residues. Germline CDR1 reads MNHEY; CDR2 reads SMNVEV (reference sequence). The CDR3 loop reads CASSLSARDTDTQYF. In nucleotides, the CDR3 is TGTGCCAGCAGTTTATCAGCCAGGGACACAGATACGCAGTATTTT.

This rearrangement joins TRBV19 to TRBJ2-7; D is possibly TRBD1 (5 bases). The germline gives CDR1 LNHDA, CDR2 SQIVND (reference sequence). The CDR3 totals 15 residues. The V end lost 4 bases, the J end lost 1 base, and 14 bases lay between the germline ends. For the CDR3, the DNA is TGTGCCAGTAGTACGACGACAGATTATTCCTACGAGCAGTACTTC. It specifies CASSTTTDYSYEQYF.

The CDR3 sequence: CASSSWGRQAFF. DNA of the CDR3: TGTGCCAGCAGCAGTTGGGGCCGGCAAGCTTTCTTT. This rearrangement joins TRBV27 to TRBJ1-1; TRBD1 might be the D (5 bases). Germline values: CDR1 MNHEY, CDR2 SMNVEV (reference sequence). CDR3 length: 12 residues. Trimming stripped 6 bases from V and 9 bases from J, with 14 bases between.